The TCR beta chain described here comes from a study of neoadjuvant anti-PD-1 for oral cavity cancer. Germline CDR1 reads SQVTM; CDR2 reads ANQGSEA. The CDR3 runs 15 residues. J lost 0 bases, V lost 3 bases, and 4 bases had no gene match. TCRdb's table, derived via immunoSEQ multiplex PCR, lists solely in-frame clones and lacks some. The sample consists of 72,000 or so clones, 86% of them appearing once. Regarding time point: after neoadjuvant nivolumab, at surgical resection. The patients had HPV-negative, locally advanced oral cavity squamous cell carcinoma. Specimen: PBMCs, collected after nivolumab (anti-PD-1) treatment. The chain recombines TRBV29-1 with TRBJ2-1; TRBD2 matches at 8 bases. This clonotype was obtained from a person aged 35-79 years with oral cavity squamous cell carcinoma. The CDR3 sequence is CSVDIGRGSYNEQFF. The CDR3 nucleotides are TGCAGCGTTGACATCGGGAGGGGCTCCTACAATGAGCAGTTCTTC.